This T cell receptor beta chain was profiled in a study of regulatory T cells in long-lasting Graves disease. Background on the study: Graves' patients who were just diagnosed had used antithyroid drugs for under 3 months.

Indicated time point: newly diagnosed GD, antithyroid drugs for less than 3 months. After RNA was extracted from PBMCs, the TCR library was made from it. The ends lost 4 bases at V and 5 bases at J; junction bases unmatched: 7. The CDR3 contains 14 residues. Per the germline V gene, CDR1 is SGHRS and CDR2 is YFSETQ. CDR3 regions were amplified by Arm-PCR using iRepertoire HTBI primers to build TCR beta libraries. TCRdb reanalysed the multiplex PCR reads using MiXCR and keeps one entry per CDR3 protein. The data hold roughly 430,000 distinct CDR3 sequences, with about 17% observed a single time. This sample was also put to use in a study of T cells in Graves' hyperthyroidism and ophthalmopathy.

The sequenced sample was peripheral blood mononuclear cells (PBMCs), obtained at new diagnosis, from a patient treated with antithyroid drugs. The source of this sequence is a woman in her 30s with Graves disease. The rearrangement joins TRBV5-1 to TRBJ2-3; 7 positions match TRBD2. The CDR3, as DNA: TGCGCCAGCAGCGTGGCGGGAGTTGTAGATACGCAGTATTTT. Amino acids: CASSVAGVVDTQYF.